This TCR beta chain was sequenced in a study of shared clonotypes between healthy human individuals. Study-level results: Rarefaction gave evidence that sorted-subset sequencing remained incomplete despite large depth. Naive CD4 clonotype sharing across a few donors was approximately 5.2%. Estimated clonotype richness was generally higher in naive than memory subsets. A small donor pool kept down the genetic and exposure-history diversity that was represented.

As concerns this clone: As yet, its antigen is unknown.

Clones were read by immunoSEQ multiplex PCR, and TCRdb kept only the in-frame ones, dropping some. The sample carries millions of clones, over 90% recorded once. V shed 5 bases, J shed 4 bases, and the junction held 12 bases outside the gene matches. The V gene's germline CDR1 is MGHDK and CDR2 SYGVNS. This CDR3 is built from 16 residues. V and J are TRBV25-1 and TRBJ1-1; 8 bases are a match to TRBD1. Specimen: naive CD4+ T cells from PBMCs. This sample's subset: CD45RA+ positively selected. The source is a man aged 18 to 29 in good health. Some clones in this sample may be carry-over from other donors' samples. The CDR3 nucleotides read TGTGCCAGCAGTAACCTCGGACAGGGCGAAAGCACTGAAGCTTTCTTT. It yields the protein CASSNLGQGESTEAFF.